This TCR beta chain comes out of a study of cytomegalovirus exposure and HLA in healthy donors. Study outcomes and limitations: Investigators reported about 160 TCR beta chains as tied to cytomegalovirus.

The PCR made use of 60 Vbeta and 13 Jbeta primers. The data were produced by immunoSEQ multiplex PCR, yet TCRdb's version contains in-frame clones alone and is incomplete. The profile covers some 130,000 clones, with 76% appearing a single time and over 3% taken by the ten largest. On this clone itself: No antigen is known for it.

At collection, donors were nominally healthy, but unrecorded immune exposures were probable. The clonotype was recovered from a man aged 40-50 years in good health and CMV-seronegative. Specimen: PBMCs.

The CDR3 DNA reads as TGTGCCAGCAGCTTGGCCGTAGCGCTAGCGGGAGGGGAGTTCTTC. This translates into CASSLAVALAGGEFF. The chain joins TRBV5-4 to TRBJ2-1, with 12 bases lining up with TRBD2. The length of the CDR3 is 15 residues. V shed 0 bases, J shed 14 bases, and the junction held 9 bases outside the gene matches. Germline V gene data show CDR1 as SGHNT and CDR2 as YYREEE (reference sequence).